These 30 T cell receptor beta chains were sequenced from one sample in a study of T-cell memory formation after mild COVID-19. One entry per CDR3 protein results from TCRdb running MiXCR on the 5' RACE reads. The table records roughly 600,000 distinct CDR3 sequences, roughly 18% of them present only once. The sequenced sample was PBMCs or a T cell subset sorted from them (not recorded which). These TCRs come from an adult woman who had mild COVID-19 (a few samples of this study predate the infection). Cell type and time point are not known.

The V and J genes are TRBV4-2 and TRBJ1-1; D is unresolved. Germline V gives CDR1 LGHNA, CDR2 YNFKEQ. V was shortened by 1 base and J by 3 bases, with 9 bases between the two germline ends. The CDR3 sequence is 14 residues long. CDR3 coding DNA: TGTGCCAGCAGCCAAGCCAGCAAGGACACTGAAGCTTTCTTT. The encoded protein is CASSQASKDTEAFF.

The rearrangement joins TRBV5-1 to TRBJ1-3; TRBD1 matches 8 bases. V shed 4 bases, J shed 3 bases, and the junction held 9 bases outside the gene matches. Germline CDR1 and CDR2: SGHRS and YFSETQ. CDR3 length: 16 residues. CDR3 amino acids: CASSRHQGADGNTIYF. DNA of the CDR3: TGCGCCAGCAGCCGGCACCAGGGGGCCGATGGAAACACCATATATTTT.

This clonotype was recorded a few times. This chain connects TRBV7-2 to TRBJ1-4; D remains unclear. In germline, CDR1 is SGHTA, CDR2 FQGNSA. The CDR3 covers 14 residues. V was pared by 2 bases and J by 4 bases, with 8 bases between. The CDR3 nucleotides are TGTGCCAGCAGCTTACAACAGCTTAATGAAAAACTGTTTTTT. It codes for CASSLQQLNEKLFF.

This clonotype showed up many times. The chain couples TRBV4-3 to TRBJ2-1, with D possibly called TRBD1 or TRBD2 (5 bases each). V lost 4 bases and J lost 5, with 18 bases in between. Germline V lookup: CDR1 LGHNA, CDR2 YSLEER. This CDR3 contains 16 residues. The CDR3, as DNA: TGCGCCAGCAGCCCCGGGACCAGCGGAACGGACAATGAGCAGTTCTTC. Its protein product is CASSPGTSGTDNEQFF.

V gene TRBV23-1 combines with J gene TRBJ2-1; TRBD1 aligns across 7 bases. TRBV23-1 is flagged as an ORF with uncertain function. With 4 bases clipped from V and 4 bases from J, the junction kept 10 bases outside the gene matches. The CDR3 sequence is 16 residues long. The CDR3 protein is CASSPSWTGLYNEQFF. DNA for the CDR3: TGCGCCAGCAGTCCCTCATGGACAGGATTATACAATGAGCAGTTCTTC.

This clonotype came up a few times. The chain couples TRBV5-1 to TRBJ2-7, with 7 bases aligning to TRBD2. The V gene's germline CDR1 is SGHRS and CDR2 YFSETQ. The CDR3 runs 17 residues. The J segment lost 6 bases and the V segment lost 3 bases, leaving 18 bases of the junction unmatched. The CDR3 nucleotides are TGCGCCAGCAGCTGGGGAGGGTCGGGCTCCCTCCACGGCGAGCAGTACTTC. Translated: CASSWGGSGSLHGEQYF.

This clonotype was counted between two and nine times. DNA of the CDR3: TGTGCCAGCAGTCGACCTAGCGGGAGCTCTGGGGAGCTGTTTTTT. Encoded protein: CASSRPSGSSGELFF. V usage is TRBV6-5 and J usage is TRBJ2-2; 10 bases fit TRBD2. Trimming cost V 5 bases and J 8 bases; bases outside gene matches: 8. The length of the CDR3 is 15 residues. Germline values: CDR1 MNHEY, CDR2 SVGAGI.

The chain employs TRBV20-1 and TRBJ2-7; tentatively, D is TRBD2 (6 bases). The V end was cut by 3 bases, the J end by 2 bases, with 17 bases between. Germline assignment: CDR1 DFQATT and CDR2 SNEGSKA (reference sequence). This CDR3 comprises 15 residues. In DNA, the CDR3 is TGCAGTGCTAGTGGGGTGCGGGGCTCTACCTACGAGCAGTACTTC. It specifies CSASGVRGSTYEQYF.

This clonotype was counted between two and nine times. The chain carries TRBV18 and TRBJ2-7, with D possibly matching TRBD2 (6 bases). Germline V lookup: CDR1 KGHSH, CDR2 LQKENI. V gave up 6 bases and J gave up 7 bases, with 16 bases separating them. The CDR3 extends over 13 amino acids. Here the CDR3 reads CASSLGGAPEQYF. The DNA of the CDR3 is TGTGCCAGCTCCCTTGGAGGGGCGCCTGAGCAGTACTTC.

The chain is built from TRBV11-2 and TRBJ2-3, with 13 nucleotides matching TRBD2. The J segment lost 2 bases and the V segment lost 5 bases, leaving 1 base of the junction unmatched. The CDR3 has 15 residues. Germline V CDR1 and CDR2: SGHAT, FQNNGV. The CDR3 loop reads CASSTSGRATDTQYF. DNA of the CDR3: TGTGCCAGCAGCACTAGCGGGAGGGCCACAGATACGCAGTATTTT.

The genes are TRBV5-1 and TRBJ2-3; possibly TRBD1 for D (6 bases). Germline assignment: CDR1 SGHRS and CDR2 YFSETQ. The CDR3 consists of 15 residues. Trimming removed 1 base from V and 2 bases from J, with 11 bases in between. The CDR3: CASSLPPGATDTQYF. The CDR3 nucleotides are TGCGCCAGCAGCTTGCCGCCAGGGGCCACAGATACGCAGTATTTT.

The V and J genes are TRBV7-8 and TRBJ1-5, with D perhaps matching TRBD1 (6 bases). This CDR3 contains 14 residues. The germline gives CDR1 SGHVS, CDR2 FQNEAQ. Trimming left V 3 bases short and J 5 bases short, with 11 bases between. CDR3 sequence (DNA): TGTGCCAGCAGCTTGGGCAGGGGCGATCAGCCCCAGCATTTT. Amino acid sequence: CASSLGRGDQPQHF.

The chain employs TRBV15 and TRBJ1-2, with TRBD1 matching over 7 bases. This CDR3 has 16 residues. CDR1 and CDR2 from the germline V gene are LNHNV and YYDKDF (reference sequence). Losses at the gene ends were 4 bases for V and 0 bases for J; bases not matched to a gene: 8. CDR3 in amino acids: CATSTRQGQPNYGYTF. In nucleotides, the CDR3 is TGTGCCACCAGCACCCGTCAGGGACAGCCTAACTATGGCTACACCTTC.

The V gene is TRBV5-1, the J gene TRBJ1-6; the match to TRBD1 covers 9 bases. The V and J ends lost 2 bases and 7 bases, in that order; junction bases with no gene match: 4. Germline CDR1 and CDR2: SGHRS and YFSETQ. This CDR3 has 15 residues. This chain's CDR3 is CASSFYRGLNSPLHF. In DNA, the CDR3 is TGCGCCAGCAGCTTTTACAGGGGGCTAAATTCACCCCTCCACTTT.

The rearrangement links TRBV29-1 to TRBJ1-1, with a weak D call TRBD1 (6 bases). Germline loops: CDR1 SQVTM, CDR2 ANQGSEA. Deletions cut 6 bases from V and 0 bases from J, with 14 bases between. The CDR3 consists of 14 residues. The CDR3 is CSVSRTAMNTEAFF. In DNA, the CDR3 is TGCAGCGTCTCCCGGACAGCTATGAACACTGAAGCTTTCTTT.

There are a few counts of this clonotype. The CDR3 DNA is TGTGCCAGCTCACCACCACTAGGGGTTGGAAATGGCTACACCTTC. This encodes CASSPPLGVGNGYTF. The rearrangement links TRBV18 to TRBJ1-2; a possible D gene is TRBD1 (5 bases). This CDR3 region has 15 residues. CDR1 and CDR2 from the germline V gene are KGHSH and LQKENI. Deletions cut 0 bases from V and 6 bases from J, with 14 bases between.

This clonotype was observed a few times. The V call is TRBV4-3, the J call TRBJ1-2; TRBD1 aligns across 7 bases. J gave up 4 bases and V 0 bases, and 2 bases lay outside the gene matches. Germline lookup yields CDR1 LGHNA and CDR2 YSLEER. This CDR3 region has 14 residues. CDR3 residues: CASSQDRDSYGYTF. The CDR3 nucleotides are TGCGCCAGCAGCCAAGACCGGGACAGCTATGGCTACACCTTC.

V gene TRBV7-9 combines with J gene TRBJ2-3; D perhaps matches TRBD2 (5 bases). This CDR3 contains 15 residues. Trimming took off 3 bases at V and 4 bases at J, with 14 bases between the two ends. Germline V gene data show CDR1 as SEHNR and CDR2 as FQNEAQ (reference sequence). CDR3 amino acids: CASSLKDYPPDTQYF. The CDR3 coding sequence is TGTGCCAGCAGCTTGAAAGACTATCCTCCAGATACGCAGTATTTT. The full variable domain, its missing parts supplied by reference TRBV7-9 and TRBJ2-3, is DTGVSQNPRHKITKRGQNVTFRCDPISEHNRLYWYRQTLGQGPEFLTYFQNEAQLEKSRLLSDRFSAERPKGSFSTLEIQRTEQGDSAMYLCASSLKDYPPDTQYFGPGTRLTVL.

In this sample, this clonotype turned up a few times. The CDR3 DNA follows: TGTGCCAGCGGCAATATCTACGAGCAGTACTTC. Its protein product is CASGNIYEQYF. The J gene is TRBJ2-7, the V gene TRBV3-1; D unresolved. The CDR3 has 11 residues. Germline CDR1 and CDR2: LGHDT and YNNKEL (reference sequence). V was clipped by 8 bases and J by 3 bases, with 8 bases between them.

This clonotype showed up many times. J is TRBJ2-7 and V is TRBV5-1, with 9 bases fitting TRBD2. Germline CDR1 reads SGHRS; CDR2 reads YFSETQ. The V gene end was trimmed by 4 bases and the J gene end by 0 bases; junction bases not matched to a gene: 5. The CDR3 contains 15 residues. CDR3 DNA: TGCGCCAGCAGCCTAACGACTAGCGGCTCCTACGAGCAGTACTTC. As protein: CASSLTTSGSYEQYF.

This clonotype was picked up a small number of times. The chain employs TRBV25-1 and TRBJ2-7; D is possibly TRBD2 (5 bases). The V and J ends lost 2 bases and 8 bases respectively, with 22 bases between them. The germline V gene has CDR1 MGHDK and CDR2 SYGVNS. CDR3 length: 16 residues. The chain's CDR3 is CASSERMPSGVEKQYF. The DNA for the CDR3 is TGTGCCAGCAGTGAAAGAATGCCCAGCGGTGTTGAGAAGCAGTACTTC.

V and J are TRBV18 and TRBJ2-3, with 10 nucleotides matching TRBD2. The ends lost 3 bases at V and 2 bases at J; junction bases unmatched: 5. The CDR3 spans 16 residues. Germline V CDR1 and CDR2: KGHSH, LQKENI. DNA for the CDR3: TGTGCCAGCTCACCGTTAACTAGCGGGAACACAGATACGCAGTATTTT. It codes for CASSPLTSGNTDTQYF.

The V call is TRBV7-9, the J call TRBJ1-5; D not resolved. This CDR3 is built from 12 residues. With 5 bases removed from V and 3 bases from J, the gap between germline ends came to 5 bases. CDR1 is SEHNR, CDR2 FQNEAQ, per germline (reference sequence). CDR3 nucleotide sequence: TGTGCCAGCAGCAATGCCAATCAGCCCCAGCATTTT. Its translation is CASSNANQPQHF.

This chain joins TRBV12-3 or TRBV12-4 and TRBJ1-2; no firm D call. The CDR3 contains 12 residues. The V end lost 5 bases, the J end lost 8 bases, and 12 bases lay between the germline ends. The CDR3 nucleotides are TGTGCCAGCAGTGGAATCCAACAGGGCTACACCTTC. It specifies CASSGIQQGYTF.

This clonotype has a count of ten or more. In DNA, the CDR3 is TGTGCCACCAGCAGAGATCGAGGACCCGGCTTCGAGCAGTACTTC. This sequence encodes CATSRDRGPGFEQYF. The V call is TRBV15, the J call TRBJ2-7; D unresolved. Deletions cut 0 bases from V and 6 bases from J, with 15 bases between. CDR3 size: 15 residues. Germline V CDR1 and CDR2: LNHNV, YYDKDF (reference sequence).

This clonotype was counted a few times. The V call is TRBV20-1, the J call TRBJ1-6, with 7 nucleotides matching TRBD1. Germline trimming cut 6 bases from V and 2 bases from J; bases unmatched to any gene: 7. The V gene's germline CDR1 is DFQATT and CDR2 SNEGSKA (reference sequence). The CDR3 has 15 residues. The chain's CDR3 is CSAPRGGAYNSPLHF. CDR3 DNA sequence: TGCAGTGCGCCCAGGGGGGGCGCCTATAATTCACCCCTCCACTTT.

The chain links TRBV11-2 to TRBJ2-7; D perhaps matches TRBD1 (6 bases). V lost 1 base and J 4 bases, leaving 14 bases between the germline ends. Per the germline V gene, CDR1 is SGHAT and CDR2 is FQNNGV. The CDR3 loop spans 15 amino acids. In DNA, the CDR3 is TGTGCCAGCAGCTTAGGCCCCGACCAGGGGTACGAGCAGTACTTC. This gives the protein CASSLGPDQGYEQYF. Drawing the rest from reference TRBV11-2 and TRBJ2-7, the complete variable domain is EAGVAQSPRYKIIEKRQSVAFWCNPISGHATLYWYQQILGQGPKLLIQFQNNGVVDDSQLPKDRFSAERLKGVDSTLKIQPAKLEDSAVYLCASSLGPDQGYEQYFGPGTRLTVT.

The chain employs TRBV18 and TRBJ2-2; D perhaps matches TRBD2 (6 bases). The germline gives CDR1 KGHSH, CDR2 LQKENI. V lost 6 bases and J lost 14, with 25 bases in between. The CDR3 has 15 amino acids. The CDR3 spells CASSPTAANTGGLFF. As DNA, the CDR3 is TGTGCCAGCTCCCCTACAGCGGCGAACACCGGGGGTCTGTTTTTT.

This clonotype has just a few counts. The J gene is TRBJ1-6, the V gene TRBV20-1; TRBD1 aligns across 7 bases. Per the germline V gene, CDR1 is DFQATT and CDR2 is SNEGSKA (reference sequence). J lost 8 bases, V lost 5 bases, and 21 bases had no gene match. The CDR3 totals 18 residues. For the CDR3, the DNA is TGCAGTGCTCAGCCCGACAGGGCGAAGACCCGGCAGCATTCACCCCTCCACTTT. It translates to CSAQPDRAKTRQHSPLHF.

The V call is TRBV7-9, the J call TRBJ2-7; tentatively, D is TRBD1 or TRBD2 (7 bases each). CDR3 length: 16 residues. Germline-derived CDR1 and CDR2 are SEHNR and FQNEAQ (reference sequence). V dropped 7 bases and J dropped 0 bases, with 19 bases sitting between them. The CDR3 DNA reads as TGTGCCAGCACCCCAGGGGGGGGGTTAAGCTCCTACGAGCAGTACTTC. Protein product: CASTPGGGLSSYEQYF. The variable domain in full, completed from reference TRBV7-9 and TRBJ2-7, reads DTGVSQNPRHKITKRGQNVTFRCDPISEHNRLYWYRQTLGQGPEFLTYFQNEAQLEKSRLLSDRFSAERPKGSFSTLEIQRTEQGDSAMYLCASTPGGGLSSYEQYFGPGTRLTVT.